This passage covers 17 T cell receptor beta chains from one sample sequenced in a study of OX40 agonist ivuxolimab in advanced cancers. TCRdb's copy holds only in-frame clones and misses some; the assay was immunoSEQ multiplex PCR. The profile shows about 54,000 clones, approximately 84% of them singletons. The input for sequencing was CD4+ or CD8+ T cells sorted from blood, taken in a trial of the OX40 agonist ivuxolimab. The receptor set was obtained from an adult with an advanced solid tumor such as melanoma, head and neck, liver or kidney cancer.

This rearrangement joins TRBV28 to TRBJ1-3; D remains ambiguous. Per germline, CDR1 MDHEN and CDR2 SYDVKM. This CDR3 is 16 amino acids long. Trimming left V 6 bases short and J 2 bases short, with 17 bases between. The CDR3 bases are TGTGCCAGCAGCATCAGTAAAAGAGTCGCTGGAAACACCATATATTTT. Translating it yields CASSISKRVAGNTIYF.

This chain joins TRBV30 and TRBJ2-5; D might be TRBD2 (5 bases). There are 11 residues in the CDR3. Germline V lookup: CDR1 GTSNPN, CDR2 SVGIG (reference sequence). V dropped 4 bases and J dropped 4 bases, with 7 bases sitting between them. The CDR3 nucleotides are TGTGCCTGGACAGGAGGAGAGACCCAGTACTTC. This sequence encodes CAWTGGETQYF.

The chain couples TRBV10-3 to TRBJ2-1, with 8 bases matching TRBD2. CDR1 and CDR2 from the germline V gene are ENHRY and SYGVKD. This CDR3 comprises 16 residues. The junction had 16 bases not matched to a gene; V was cut back by 11 bases and J by 4 bases. The CDR3 DNA sequence: TGTGCCGTCTCGGCGACTAGCGAAACCTTTTACAATGAGCAGTTCTTC. This codes for CAVSATSETFYNEQFF.

V usage is TRBV7-9 and J usage is TRBJ2-7, with 9 bases fitting TRBD1. Losses at the gene ends were 4 bases for V and 1 base for J; bases not matched to a gene: 5. The CDR3 loop spans 15 amino acids. The germline V gene has CDR1 SEHNR and CDR2 FQNEAQ (reference sequence). CDR3 region: CASSSSGTGSYEQYF. The CDR3 bases are TGTGCCAGCAGCTCTTCCGGGACAGGGTCCTACGAGCAGTACTTC.

The chain links TRBV6-1 to TRBJ2-7, with 7 positions matching TRBD2. The germline gives CDR1 MNHNS, CDR2 SASEGT. This CDR3 contains 14 residues. The trim removed 8 bases at V and 7 bases at J, leaving 14 bases unmatched. CDR3 protein: CASFSTGGSREQYF. The CDR3 DNA is TGTGCCAGCTTCTCTACGGGAGGATCCAGGGAGCAGTACTTC.

V and J are TRBV29-1 and TRBJ1-5; 9 bases are a match to TRBD1. Trimming took 5 bases from V and 4 from J; bases not matched to a gene: 6. The CDR3 is 14 amino acids. Germline CDR1 is SQVTM and CDR2 is ANQGSEA. The chain's CDR3 is CSVIGTGRNQPQHF. The CDR3 region has the DNA TGCAGCGTTATTGGGACAGGGCGGAATCAGCCCCAGCATTTT.

V gene TRBV5-6 combines with J gene TRBJ2-1, with 11 nucleotides matching TRBD2. The CDR3 spans 18 residues. Germline V gene sequence: CDR1 SGHDT, CDR2 YYEEEE. Trimming at V came to 3 bases and at J to 0 bases, leaving 8 bases not matched to a gene. CDR3 region: CASSSGTSGSFSYNEQFF. CDR3 sequence (DNA): TGTGCCAGCAGCTCAGGGACTAGCGGTTCTTTCTCCTACAATGAGCAGTTCTTC.

J is TRBJ1-1 and V is TRBV19, with D tentatively TRBD1 (6 bases). The germline V gene encodes CDR1 LNHDA and CDR2 SQIVND (reference sequence). CDR3 size: 17 residues. The V end was cut by 5 bases, the J end by 0 bases, with 19 bases between. The CDR3 loop is CASSPRAGARMNTEAFF. Here the CDR3 DNA reads TGTGCCAGTAGTCCACGGGCAGGGGCGCGTATGAACACTGAAGCTTTCTTT.

The rearrangement joins TRBV7-9 to TRBJ2-7; 9 positions agree with TRBD2. From germline, CDR1 is SEHNR and CDR2 FQNEAQ (reference sequence). The CDR3 contains 15 residues. The junction had 13 bases not matched to a gene; V was cut back by 6 bases and J by 7 bases. CDR3 nucleotides: TGTGCCAGCAGTCCTGAGGGTAGCGGGAGTTTTGAGCAGTACTTC. It yields the protein CASSPEGSGSFEQYF.

This clone was picked up one time. V is TRBV5-1 and J is TRBJ2-1, with 9 bases lining up with TRBD1. Looked up from germline, CDR1 is SGHRS and CDR2 is YFSETQ. The CDR3 covers 15 residues. Trimming removed 3 bases from V and 5 bases from J; junction bases left unmatched: 6. The CDR3 nucleotides read TGCGCCAGCAGCTCGGGGACAGGGCCACACAATGAGCAGTTCTTC. Translating it yields CASSSGTGPHNEQFF. Full variable domain (missing parts from reference TRBV5-1 and TRBJ2-1): KAGVTQTPRYLIKTRGQQVTLSCSPISGHRSVSWYQQTPGQGLQFLFEYFSETQRNKGNFPGRFSGRQFSNSRSEMNVSTLELGDSALYLCASSSGTGPHNEQFFGPGTRLTVL.

The chain's CDR3 is CASRISGFGTDTQYF. As DNA, the CDR3 is TGTGCCAGCAGAATTAGCGGGTTTGGCACAGATACGCAGTATTTT. The chain is built from TRBV11-2 and TRBJ2-3; 7 bases match TRBD2. The germline V gene encodes CDR1 SGHAT and CDR2 FQNNGV. V lost 6 bases and J lost 1; bases outside the gene matches: 7. The length of the CDR3 is 15 residues.

This chain links TRBV10-1 with TRBJ2-7, with D perhaps being TRBD1 or TRBD2 (5 bases each). This CDR3 is 17 amino acids long. Deletions cut 4 bases from V and 5 bases from J, with 24 bases between. CDR1 and CDR2 from the germline V gene are WNHNN and SYGVQD (reference sequence). The CDR3 is CASSGPGLGAGLDEQYF. CDR3 DNA sequence: TGCGCCAGCAGTGGACCCGGACTCGGGGCAGGGCTCGACGAGCAGTACTTC.

The J gene is TRBJ2-4, the V gene TRBV5-1; 8 bases agree with TRBD2. The CDR3 has 15 residues. V lost 4 bases and J lost 5; bases outside the gene matches: 8. Germline V gives CDR1 SGHRS, CDR2 YFSETQ. The chain's CDR3 is CASSPAGGSQNIQYF. The DNA for the CDR3 is TGCGCCAGCAGCCCGGCGGGGGGCAGCCAAAACATTCAGTACTTC.

The V gene is TRBV29-1, the J gene TRBJ1-4; 9 nucleotides align to TRBD1. This CDR3 contains 15 residues. The V gene's germline CDR1 is SQVTM and CDR2 ANQGSEA. Trimming at V came to 5 bases and at J to 4 bases, leaving 8 bases not matched to a gene. The CDR3 sequence: CSVILGQGINEKLFF. DNA for the CDR3: TGCAGCGTTATTCTAGGACAGGGGATTAATGAAAAACTGTTTTTT.

The V gene is TRBV7-2, the J gene TRBJ2-5; D ambiguous. From germline, CDR1 is SGHTA and CDR2 FQGNSA. V lost 2 bases and J lost 9, with 10 bases in between. CDR3 length: 12 amino acids. The CDR3 nucleotides read TGTGCCAGCAGCTTACCGAACAGCCCCCAGTACTTC. Protein product: CASSLPNSPQYF.

The chain recombines TRBV6-4 with TRBJ2-3; possible D gene TRBD1, 6 bases. The CDR3 sequence is 13 residues long. Trimming removed 3 bases at V and 9 bases at J, with 13 bases between. Germline V gene lookup returns CDR1 MRHNA and CDR2 SNTAGT. The CDR3 is CASSEGTGTTQYF. The CDR3 DNA follows: TGTGCCAGCAGTGAGGGTACAGGGACAACGCAGTATTTT.

J is TRBJ2-3 and V is TRBV19; D ambiguous. From germline, CDR1 is LNHDA and CDR2 SQIVND (reference sequence). V shed 3 bases and J shed 3 bases, with 10 bases lying between them. The CDR3 contains 14 residues. CDR3 DNA sequence: TGTGCCAGTAGTATTCCGCTATTGACAGATACGCAGTATTTT. This encodes CASSIPLLTDTQYF.